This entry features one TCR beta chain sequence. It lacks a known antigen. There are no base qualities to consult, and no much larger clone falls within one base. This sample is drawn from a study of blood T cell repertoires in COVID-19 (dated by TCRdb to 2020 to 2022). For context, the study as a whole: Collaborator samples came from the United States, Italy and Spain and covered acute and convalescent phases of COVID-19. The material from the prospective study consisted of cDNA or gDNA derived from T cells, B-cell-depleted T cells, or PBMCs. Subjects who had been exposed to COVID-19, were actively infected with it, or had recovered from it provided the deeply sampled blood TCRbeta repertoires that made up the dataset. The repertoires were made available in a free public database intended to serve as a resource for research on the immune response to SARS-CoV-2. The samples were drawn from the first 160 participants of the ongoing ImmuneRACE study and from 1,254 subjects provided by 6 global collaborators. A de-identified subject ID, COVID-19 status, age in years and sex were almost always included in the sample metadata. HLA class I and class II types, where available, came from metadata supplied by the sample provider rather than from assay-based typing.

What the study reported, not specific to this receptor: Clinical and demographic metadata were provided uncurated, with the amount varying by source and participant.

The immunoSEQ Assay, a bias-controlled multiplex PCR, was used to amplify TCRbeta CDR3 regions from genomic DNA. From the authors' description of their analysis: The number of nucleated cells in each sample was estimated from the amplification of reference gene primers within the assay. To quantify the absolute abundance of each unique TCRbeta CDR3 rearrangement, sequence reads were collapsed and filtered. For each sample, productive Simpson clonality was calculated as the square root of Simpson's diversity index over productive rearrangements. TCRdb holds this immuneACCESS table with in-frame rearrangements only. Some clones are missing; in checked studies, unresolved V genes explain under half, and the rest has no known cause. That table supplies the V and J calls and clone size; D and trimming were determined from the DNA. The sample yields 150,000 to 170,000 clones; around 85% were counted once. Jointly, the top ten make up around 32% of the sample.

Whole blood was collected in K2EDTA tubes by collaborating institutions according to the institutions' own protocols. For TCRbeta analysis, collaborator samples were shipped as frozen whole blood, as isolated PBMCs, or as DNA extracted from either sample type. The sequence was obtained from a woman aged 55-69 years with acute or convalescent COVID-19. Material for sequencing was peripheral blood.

The encoded CDR3 is CASSQVLVASGGDTQYF. The sequenced DNA is TGTGCCAGCAGCCAAGTCCTCGTGGCTAGCGGGGGGGATACGCAGTATTTT. The sequence links TRBV3-1 (or the pseudogene TRBV3-2) to TRBJ2-3, and TRBD2 matches 11 of the central bases. For this chain, trimming is 1 base at the V end and 6 bases at the J end, and the number of junction bases without a gene match is 9. Counted from cysteine to phenylalanine, this CDR3 has 17 amino acids. The only DNA kept is the CDR3, 51 bases in frame from the first base. CDR1 LGHDT and CDR2 YNNKEL are derived from the germline V gene (reference sequence).